This T cell receptor (beta chain) was documented in a study of cytomegalovirus exposure and HLA in healthy donors. Study-level findings and limits: It was around 160 TCR beta chains that were listed as cytomegalovirus-associated. Specific recognition of CMV antigens was confirmed in vitro for a few chains (all CMV-associated).

On this clone itself: Antigen unknown.

Vbeta (60) and Jbeta (13) primers were used in the PCR. Libraries were prepared by immunoSEQ multiplex PCR; TCRdb keeps only in-frame clonotypes and omits some of them. The sample lists about 190,000 clones, 60% to 80% occurring once. In germline, CDR1 is SGHDT, CDR2 YYEEEE. Trimming cost V 4 bases and J 5 bases; bases outside gene matches: 5. This CDR3 comprises 13 residues. Sample: PBMCs. The chain employs TRBV5-6 and TRBJ1-2; 7 nucleotides align to TRBD1. This receptor was identified in a woman in her 30s in good health and CMV-seropositive. CDR3 residues: CASSAQGNYGYTF. The CDR3 bases are TGTGCCAGCAGCGCACAGGGGAATTATGGCTACACCTTC.